The 32 T cell receptor beta chains below all came from one sample that was sequenced in a study of identical twins. Each CDR3 protein gets one entry after TCRdb re-called the 5' RACE reads with MiXCR. Among just under 550,000 distinct CDR3 sequences listed, 15% were seen once. Separately, the same data were catalogued under a study of yellow fever vaccine responses in identical twins.

The sequenced sample was CD4+ T cells sorted from blood. The source of these receptors is a woman between 18 and 29 years old in good health.

This clonotype was detected only a few times. The CDR3 loop reads CSARDPSGGIAKNIQYF. CDR3 DNA sequence: TGCAGTGCTAGAGATCCTAGCGGAGGCATAGCCAAAAACATTCAGTACTTC. The gene calls are TRBV20-1 and TRBJ2-4, with 7 positions matching TRBD2. CDR3 size: 17 residues. V was pared by 0 bases and J by 0 bases, with 8 bases of the junction left unmatched. Germline CDR1 reads DFQATT; CDR2 reads SNEGSKA (reference sequence).

This clonotype was seen only a few times. J is TRBJ2-2 and V is TRBV6-1, with 8 bases fitting TRBD1. The CDR3 spans 15 residues. CDR1 and CDR2 (germline): MNHNS, SASEGT. After removal of 7 bases from V and 0 bases from J, the junction contained 4 bases not matched to a gene. Written as DNA, the CDR3 is TGTGCCAGCAATATACAGGGGGCGAACACCGGGGAGCTGTTTTTT. Translating it yields CASNIQGANTGELFF.

This clonotype has a count of ten or more. This sequence joins TRBV6-5 and TRBJ1-1; the D is unclear. CDR1 is MNHEY and CDR2 is SVGAGI in the germline V gene. Trimming took 0 bases from V and 5 from J, leaving 19 bases between them. This CDR3 is built from 17 residues. CDR3 DNA sequence: TGTGCCAGCAGTTACTCGAACACGGGTTTCGCTTTGACTGAAGCTTTCTTT. This encodes CASSYSNTGFALTEAFF.

This clonotype was seen ten or more times. This chain connects TRBV5-1 to TRBJ2-3; 7 bases map to TRBD2. The germline V gene encodes CDR1 SGHRS and CDR2 YFSETQ. This CDR3 contains 15 residues. The junction had 4 bases not matched to a gene; V was cut back by 0 bases and J by 3 bases. The CDR3 sequence is CASSLEAGVTDTQYF. The CDR3 coding sequence is TGCGCCAGCAGCTTGGAGGCGGGGGTTACAGATACGCAGTATTTT.

The chain couples TRBV18 to TRBJ1-1; the D is unclear. Trimming pared 2 bases from V and 1 base from J, leaving 8 bases between. This CDR3 spans 14 amino acids. Germline V gene data show CDR1 as KGHSH and CDR2 as LQKENI. The CDR3 nucleotides are TGTGCCAGCTCACCATTTTGGGCGAACACTGAAGCTTTCTTT. This sequence encodes CASSPFWANTEAFF.

This clonotype has just a few counts. The chain combines TRBV10-3 with TRBJ2-1, with 8 nucleotides matching TRBD1. The CDR3 runs to 16 residues. Germline CDR1 reads ENHRY; CDR2 reads SYGVKD. The junction had 5 bases not matched to a gene; V was cut back by 3 bases and J by 1 base. Here the CDR3 reads CAISDRGQESYNEQFF. CDR3 in DNA: TGTGCCATCAGTGACAGGGGACAGGAATCCTACAATGAGCAGTTCTTC.

This clonotype occurred a few times. This chain connects TRBV7-8 to TRBJ2-5; D is uncertain. Trimming cost V 3 bases and J 5 bases, with 7 bases left between them. The length of the CDR3 is 12 residues. From germline, CDR1 is SGHVS and CDR2 FQNEAQ. The CDR3 region is CASSLPAETQYF. The CDR3 DNA is TGTGCCAGCAGCTTGCCAGCGGAGACCCAGTACTTC.

The sample holds many counts of this clonotype. This chain links TRBV5-1 with TRBJ2-7, with D unclear. This CDR3 has 13 residues. Trimming shortened V by 4 bases and J by 3 bases, and 11 bases separated the two germline ends. CDR1 SGHRS and CDR2 YFSETQ come from the germline V gene. Here the CDR3 DNA reads TGCGCCAGCAGCGGTGACACTTTCTACGAGCAGTACTTC. Translating it yields CASSGDTFYEQYF.

About this clonotype itself: Its ends do not fully match the called genes, so a read error is possible. This chain connects TRBV7-9 to TRBJ1-6; no clear D. This CDR3 comprises 14 residues. The germline V gene encodes CDR1 SEHNR and CDR2 FQNEAQ (reference sequence). The CDR3 loop is CACSLAPLNSPLHF. The CDR3 DNA sequence: TGTGCCTGCAGCTTAGCTCCGCTTAATTCACCCCTCCACTTT.

This clonotype came up a few times. The rearrangement links TRBV27 to TRBJ1-1, with TRBD1 as a possible D gene (5 bases). Germline V gives CDR1 MNHEY, CDR2 SMNVEV (reference sequence). Trimming removed 7 bases from V and 1 base from J, with 13 bases in between. This CDR3 region has 14 residues. The CDR3 is CASTLRRGNTEAFF. The CDR3 nucleotides read TGTGCCAGCACCCTCCGTAGGGGGAACACTGAAGCTTTCTTT.

The chain couples TRBV27 to TRBJ2-2; a possible D gene is TRBD1 (5 bases). The V end lost 5 bases, the J end lost 7 bases, and 11 bases lay between the germline ends. This CDR3 is built from 13 residues. Per the germline V gene, CDR1 is MNHEY and CDR2 is SMNVEV (reference sequence). DNA for the CDR3: TGTGCCAGCAGTCCTACAGGTAGCGGGGAGCTGTTTTTT. Its translation: CASSPTGSGELFF.

This chain joins TRBV20-1 and TRBJ2-1; TRBD2 is a possible D gene (6 bases). Germline CDR1 reads DFQATT; CDR2 reads SNEGSKA (reference sequence). The CDR3 runs to 13 residues. V lost 5 bases and J lost 6, with 14 bases in between. The CDR3 sequence: CSARVGGVNEQFF. Here the CDR3 DNA reads TGCAGTGCTCGTGTGGGGGGAGTCAATGAGCAGTTCTTC.

This clonotype came up a few times. This chain connects TRBV14 to TRBJ2-5; D is unclear. This CDR3 spans 13 amino acids. The V end lost 1 base, the J end lost 5 bases, and 8 bases lay between the germline ends. In germline, CDR1 is SGHDN, CDR2 FVKESK. The CDR3, as DNA: TGTGCCAGCAGCCAAGGCCTACGGGAGACCCAGTACTTC. Translation gives CASSQGLRETQYF.

This clonotype was recorded at least ten times. This chain links TRBV12-3 or TRBV12-4 with TRBJ1-5; D uncertain. This CDR3 has 13 residues. Trimming cost V 8 bases and J 0 bases, with 8 bases left between them. DNA of the CDR3: TGTGCCAGCGCAGGAATTAGCAATCAGCCCCAGCATTTT. This codes for CASAGISNQPQHF.

The chain combines TRBV7-8 with TRBJ2-1; D perhaps matches TRBD1 (5 bases). The V and J ends lost 1 base and 2 bases respectively, with 12 bases between them. The CDR3 loop spans 16 amino acids. CDR1 is SGHVS and CDR2 is FQNEAQ in the germline V gene. Written as DNA, the CDR3 is TGTGCCAGCAGCTTAGGAGGTGGGGCAACCTACAATGAGCAGTTCTTC. This sequence encodes CASSLGGGATYNEQFF. The entire variable domain, with the rest obtained from reference TRBV7-8 and TRBJ2-1, is as follows: GAGVSQSPRYKVAKRGQDVALRCDPISGHVSLFWYQQALGQGPEFLTYFQNEAQLDKSGLPSDRFFAERPEGSVSTLKIQRTQQEDSAVYLCASSLGGGATYNEQFFGPGTRLTVL.

This clonotype showed up just a few times. The chain couples TRBV18 to TRBJ2-7; 7 bases map to TRBD2. J was trimmed by 4 bases and V by 4 bases; bases with no gene match: 7. The CDR3 is 14 amino acids. Per the germline V gene, CDR1 is KGHSH and CDR2 is LQKENI. This chain's CDR3 is CASSRRESGYEQYF. DNA for the CDR3: TGTGCCAGCTCACGGCGGGAGAGCGGGTACGAGCAGTACTTC.

This clonotype was observed a handful of times. This chain uses TRBV7-9 with TRBJ1-2; D is uncertain. The CDR3 runs to 14 residues. Trimming removed 1 base from V and 4 bases from J, with 10 bases in between. Germline lookup yields CDR1 SEHNR and CDR2 FQNEAQ (reference sequence). CDR3 protein: CASSLDPNSYGYTF. For the CDR3, the DNA is TGTGCCAGCAGCTTAGACCCAAACAGCTATGGCTACACCTTC.

J is TRBJ2-7 and V is TRBV24-1; 7 nucleotides line up with TRBD2. This CDR3 is 15 amino acids long. V was clipped by 2 bases and J by 0 bases; unmatched bases: 3. The V gene's germline CDR1 is KGHDR and CDR2 SFDVKD. Here the CDR3 reads CATSDSPSGSYEQYF. The CDR3 DNA reads TGTGCCACCAGTGATTCGCCTAGCGGCTCCTACGAGCAGTACTTC.

The sample holds many counts of this clonotype. V gene TRBV5-1 combines with J gene TRBJ1-2; D remains unclear. CDR3 length equals 16 residues. V lost 4 bases, J lost 4 bases, and 20 bases lay in between. Germline CDR1 is SGHRS and CDR2 is YFSETQ. The CDR3 spells CASSQTGSTSTYGYTF. DNA for the CDR3: TGCGCCAGCAGCCAAACCGGCTCCACGTCAACCTATGGCTACACCTTC.

This clonotype was recorded a few times. This chain joins TRBV5-1 and TRBJ1-3; D gene ambiguous. The CDR3 has 15 residues. Trimming cost V 0 bases and J 1 base, with 8 bases left between them. Germline lookup yields CDR1 SGHRS and CDR2 YFSETQ. The CDR3 region is CASSLEPHSGNTIYF. The CDR3 nucleotides read TGCGCCAGCAGCTTGGAACCTCATTCTGGAAACACCATATATTTT.

This clonotype has more than one count but fewer than ten. The V and J genes are TRBV20-1 and TRBJ1-6, with TRBD1 as a possible D gene (5 bases). The V end lost 7 bases, the J end lost 4 bases, and 14 bases lay between the germline ends. The CDR3 extends over 14 amino acids. Germline V gene data show CDR1 as DFQATT and CDR2 as SNEGSKA (reference sequence). The CDR3 DNA is TGCAGTGGGCTCGGGGGGTCTTATAATTCACCCCTCCACTTT. This sequence encodes CSGLGGSYNSPLHF.

This rearrangement joins TRBV29-1 to TRBJ2-7, with D possibly TRBD1 on 6 matching bases. The CDR3 contains 13 residues. Germline assignment: CDR1 SQVTM and CDR2 ANQGSEA. The V end was cut by 7 bases, the J end by 3 bases, with 16 bases between. As DNA, the CDR3 is TGCAGCGCTGGGACAACCCGGGACTACGAGCAGTACTTC. It yields the protein CSAGTTRDYEQYF.

The J gene is TRBJ1-3, the V gene TRBV11-2; tentative D call: TRBD1 (5 bases). The ends were cut back, 3 bases at V and 8 bases at J, with 14 bases in the middle. The CDR3 is 14 amino acids. CDR1 is SGHAT, CDR2 FQNNGV, per germline. The CDR3 region is CASSFSDIRDTIYF. CDR3 DNA: TGTGCCAGCAGCTTTTCGGACATTCGGGACACCATATATTTT. Filled out from reference TRBV11-2 and TRBJ1-3, the complete variable domain reads EAGVAQSPRYKIIEKRQSVAFWCNPISGHATLYWYQQILGQGPKLLIQFQNNGVVDDSQLPKDRFSAERLKGVDSTLKIQPAKLEDSAVYLCASSFSDIRDTIYFGEGSWLTVV.

This clonotype was picked up a small number of times. The genes are TRBV10-3 and TRBJ2-1; TRBD1 agrees at 9 bases. Germline trimming cut 6 bases from V and 5 bases from J; bases unmatched to any gene: 8. The CDR3 loop spans 15 amino acids. Germline assignment: CDR1 ENHRY and CDR2 SYGVKD. The CDR3 reads CAIRETGTGNNEQFF. DNA for the CDR3: TGTGCCATCAGGGAGACCGGGACAGGGAACAATGAGCAGTTCTTC.

V and J are TRBV10-3 and TRBJ2-7; 8 bases map to TRBD2. After removal of 4 bases from V and 3 bases from J, the junction contained 8 bases not matched to a gene. The CDR3 is 15 residues long. Germline V gene sequence: CDR1 ENHRY, CDR2 SYGVKD. CDR3 nucleotide sequence: TGTGCCATCAGTGGGTCCTATAGCGGGAACTACGAGCAGTACTTC. Translating gives CAISGSYSGNYEQYF.

The V call is TRBV28, the J call TRBJ2-1; 8 bases align to TRBD2. The germline CDR1 and CDR2 sequences are MDHEN and SYDVKM. The CDR3 is made up of 15 amino acids. V shed 2 bases and J 6 bases; nucleotides not matched to a gene: 6. Here the CDR3 reads CASSLAGTRFNEQFF. CDR3 DNA sequence: TGTGCCAGCAGTTTAGCCGGGACTAGGTTCAATGAGCAGTTCTTC.

The sample holds many counts of this clonotype. The CDR3 loop reads CASSSRGQMRGYTF. The CDR3 nucleotides read TGTGCCAGCAGTAGCAGGGGGCAAATGAGGGGCTACACCTTC. The chain couples TRBV6-1 to TRBJ1-2, with 8 nucleotides matching TRBD1. V gave up 5 bases and J gave up 8 bases; unmatched junction bases: 10. The length of the CDR3 is 14 residues. Per the germline V gene, CDR1 is MNHNS and CDR2 is SASEGT.

This clonotype was observed many times. The chain couples TRBV7-9 to TRBJ1-4; D may be TRBD1 (5 bases). Trimming pared 6 bases from V and 5 bases from J, leaving 13 bases between. The CDR3 has 14 amino acids. Germline-derived CDR1 and CDR2 are SEHNR and FQNEAQ (reference sequence). The DNA for the CDR3 is TGTGCCAGCAGTCCCGGGACGGGGAATGAAAAACTGTTTTTT. This translates into CASSPGTGNEKLFF.

This clonotype was seen a few times. The genes are TRBV6-1 and TRBJ2-7, with 7 bases that match TRBD2. CDR1 and CDR2 (germline): MNHNS, SASEGT. V lost 5 bases to trimming and J lost 6 bases; unmatched junction nucleotides: 7. The CDR3 is 13 residues long. The CDR3 DNA follows: TGTGCCAGCAGTCGGACTAGACGAGTCGAGCAGTACTTC. Encoded protein: CASSRTRRVEQYF.

This clonotype was detected only a few times. This chain links TRBV6-2 or TRBV6-3 with TRBJ2-1; 11 bases agree with TRBD2. The CDR3 is 15 amino acids. Trimming took 6 bases from V and 10 from J; bases not matched to a gene: 11. Germline assignment: CDR1 MNHEY and CDR2 SVGEGT. DNA for the CDR3: TGTGCCAGCAGAACGACTAGCGGGACTTCGGGGGAGCAGTTCTTC. It yields the protein CASRTTSGTSGEQFF.

This clonotype was detected a few times. The chain couples TRBV12-3 or TRBV12-4 to TRBJ2-7; no reliable D call. V lost 1 base and J 7 bases, leaving 11 bases between the germline ends. This CDR3 has 13 residues. The CDR3 sequence: CASSLVGREEQYF. The DNA of the CDR3 is TGTGCCAGCAGTTTAGTAGGCCGAGAAGAGCAGTACTTC.

There are many counts of this clonotype. The chain uses TRBV12-3 or TRBV12-4 and TRBJ2-1, with TRBD2 matching over 12 bases. The V gene end was trimmed by 5 bases and the J gene end by 8 bases; junction bases not matched to a gene: 7. This CDR3 has 15 residues. The CDR3 coding sequence is TGTGCCAGCAGTGCCCCTACTAGCGGGAGGTATGAGCAGTTCTTC. Protein: CASSAPTSGRYEQFF.